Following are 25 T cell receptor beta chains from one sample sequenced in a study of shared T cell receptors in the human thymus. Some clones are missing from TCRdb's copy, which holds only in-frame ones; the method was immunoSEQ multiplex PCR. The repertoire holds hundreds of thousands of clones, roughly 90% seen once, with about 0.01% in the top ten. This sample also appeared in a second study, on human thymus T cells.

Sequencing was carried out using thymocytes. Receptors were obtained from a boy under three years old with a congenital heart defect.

CDR3 amino acids: CASSLEGAGWEGEQYF. CDR3 coding DNA: TGCGCCAGCAGCTTGGAGGGAGCGGGCTGGGAGGGGGAGCAGTACTTC. The chain uses TRBV5-1 and TRBJ2-7; 7 bases are shared with TRBD2. From germline, CDR1 is SGHRS and CDR2 YFSETQ. The CDR3 loop spans 16 amino acids. The ends lost 0 bases at V and 7 bases at J; junction bases unmatched: 13.

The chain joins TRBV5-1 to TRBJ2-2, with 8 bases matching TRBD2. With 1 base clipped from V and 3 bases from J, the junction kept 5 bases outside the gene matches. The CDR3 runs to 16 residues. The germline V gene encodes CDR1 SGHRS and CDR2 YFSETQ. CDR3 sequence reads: CASSLRAGGYTGELFF. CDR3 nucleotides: TGCGCCAGCAGCTTGAGGGCGGGAGGATACACCGGGGAGCTGTTTTTT.

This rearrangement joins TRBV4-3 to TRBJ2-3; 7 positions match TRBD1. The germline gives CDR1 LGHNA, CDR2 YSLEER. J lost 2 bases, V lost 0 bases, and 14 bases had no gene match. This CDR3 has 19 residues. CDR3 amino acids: CASSQEGLDRDGNTDTQYF. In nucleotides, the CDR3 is TGCGCCAGCAGCCAAGAGGGGCTCGACAGGGACGGGAACACAGATACGCAGTATTTT.

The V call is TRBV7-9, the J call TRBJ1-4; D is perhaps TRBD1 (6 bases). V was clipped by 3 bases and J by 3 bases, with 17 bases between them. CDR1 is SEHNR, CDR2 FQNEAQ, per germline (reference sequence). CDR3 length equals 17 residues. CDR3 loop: CASSLGQAEVSNEKLFF. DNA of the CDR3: TGTGCCAGCAGCTTGGGACAAGCCGAGGTATCTAATGAAAAACTGTTTTTT.

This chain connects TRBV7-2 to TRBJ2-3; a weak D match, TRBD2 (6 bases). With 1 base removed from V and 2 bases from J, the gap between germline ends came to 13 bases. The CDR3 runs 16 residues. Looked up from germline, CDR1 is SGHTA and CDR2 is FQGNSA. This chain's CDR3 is CASSLEIAAYTDTQYF. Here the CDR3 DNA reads TGTGCCAGCAGCTTAGAAATAGCGGCCTACACAGATACGCAGTATTTT.

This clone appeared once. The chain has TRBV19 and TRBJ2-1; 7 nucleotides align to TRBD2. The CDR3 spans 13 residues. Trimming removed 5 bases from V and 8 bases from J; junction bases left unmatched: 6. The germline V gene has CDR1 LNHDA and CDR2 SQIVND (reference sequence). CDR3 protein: CASSPSGEHEQFF. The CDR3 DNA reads TGTGCCAGTAGTCCTAGCGGCGAGCATGAGCAGTTCTTC. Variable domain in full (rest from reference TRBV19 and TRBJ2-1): DGGITQSPKYLFRKEGQNVTLSCEQNLNHDAMYWYRQDPGQGLRLIYYSQIVNDFQKGDIAEGYSVSREKKESFPLTVTSAQKNPTAFYLCASSPSGEHEQFFGPGTRLTVL.

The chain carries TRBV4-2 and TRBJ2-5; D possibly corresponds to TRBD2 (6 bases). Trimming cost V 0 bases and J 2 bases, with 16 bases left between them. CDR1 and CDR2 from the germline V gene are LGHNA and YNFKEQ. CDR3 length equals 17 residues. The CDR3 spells CASSQEEASAQQETQYF. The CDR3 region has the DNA TGTGCCAGCAGCCAAGAGGAGGCTAGCGCCCAGCAAGAGACCCAGTACTTC.

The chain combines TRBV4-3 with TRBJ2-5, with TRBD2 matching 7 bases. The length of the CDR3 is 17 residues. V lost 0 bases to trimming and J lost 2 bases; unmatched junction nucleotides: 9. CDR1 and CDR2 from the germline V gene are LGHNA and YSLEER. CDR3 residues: CASSQDRESGEQETQYF. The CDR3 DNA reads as TGCGCCAGCAGCCAAGATAGGGAGAGCGGGGAGCAAGAGACCCAGTACTTC.

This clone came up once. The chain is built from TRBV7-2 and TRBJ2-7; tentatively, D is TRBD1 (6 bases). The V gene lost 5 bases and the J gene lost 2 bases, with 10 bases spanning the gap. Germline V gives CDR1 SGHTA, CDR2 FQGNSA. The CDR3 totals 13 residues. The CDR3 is CASSQDSPYEQYF. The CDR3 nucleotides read TGTGCCAGCAGCCAGGACAGCCCCTACGAGCAGTACTTC.

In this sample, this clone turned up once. The CDR3: CATSRRLAGTDTQYF. CDR3 sequence (DNA): TGTGCCACCAGCAGAAGACTAGCCGGAACAGATACGCAGTATTTT. The rearrangement joins TRBV15 to TRBJ2-3; TRBD2 matches at 7 bases. The junction had 5 bases not matched to a gene; V was cut back by 2 bases and J by 3 bases. The CDR3 runs 15 residues. Germline V gives CDR1 LNHNV, CDR2 YYDKDF (reference sequence).

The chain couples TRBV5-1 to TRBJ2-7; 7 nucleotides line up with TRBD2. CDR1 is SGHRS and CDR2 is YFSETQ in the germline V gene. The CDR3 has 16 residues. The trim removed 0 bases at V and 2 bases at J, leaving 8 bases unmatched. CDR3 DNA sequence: TGCGCCAGCAGCTTGGCTTACGGACTAGAGGCCTACGAGCAGTACTTC. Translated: CASSLAYGLEAYEQYF.

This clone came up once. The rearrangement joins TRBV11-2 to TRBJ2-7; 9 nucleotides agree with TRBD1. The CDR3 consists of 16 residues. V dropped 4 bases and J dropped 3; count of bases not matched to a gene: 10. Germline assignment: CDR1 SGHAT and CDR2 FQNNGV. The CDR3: CASSYIGAGQGYEQYF. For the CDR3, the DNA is TGTGCCAGCAGCTACATCGGGGCGGGACAGGGCTACGAGCAGTACTTC. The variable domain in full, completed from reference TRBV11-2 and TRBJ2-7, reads EAGVAQSPRYKIIEKRQSVAFWCNPISGHATLYWYQQILGQGPKLLIQFQNNGVVDDSQLPKDRFSAERLKGVDSTLKIQPAKLEDSAVYLCASSYIGAGQGYEQYFGPGTRLTVT.

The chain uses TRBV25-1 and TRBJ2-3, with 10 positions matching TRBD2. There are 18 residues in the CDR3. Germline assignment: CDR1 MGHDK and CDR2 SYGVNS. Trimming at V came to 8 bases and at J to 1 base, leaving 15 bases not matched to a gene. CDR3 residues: CASCSGGRSRFCTDTQYF. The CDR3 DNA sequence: TGTGCCAGCTGTAGCGGGGGGCGAAGTCGGTTCTGCACAGATACGCAGTATTTT.

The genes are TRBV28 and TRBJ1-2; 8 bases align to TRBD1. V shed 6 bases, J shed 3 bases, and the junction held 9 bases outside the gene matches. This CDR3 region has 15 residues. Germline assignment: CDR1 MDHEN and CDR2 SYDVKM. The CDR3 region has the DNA TGTGCCAGCAGGCGGGGCAGGGGGCGATACTATGGCTACACCTTC. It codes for CASRRGRGRYYGYTF.

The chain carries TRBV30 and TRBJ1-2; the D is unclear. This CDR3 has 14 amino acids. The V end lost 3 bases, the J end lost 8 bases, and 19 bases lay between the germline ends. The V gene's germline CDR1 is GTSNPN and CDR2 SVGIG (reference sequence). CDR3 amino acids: CAWRRGPLFYGYTF. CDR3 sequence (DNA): TGTGCCTGGAGACGAGGCCCCCTTTTTTACGGCTACACCTTC. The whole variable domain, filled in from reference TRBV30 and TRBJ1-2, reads SQTIHQWPATLVQPVGSPLSLECTVEGTSNPNLYWYRQAAGRGLQLLFYSVGIGQISSEVPQNLSASRPQDRQFILSSKKLLLSDSGFYLCAWRRGPLFYGYTFGSGTRLTVV.

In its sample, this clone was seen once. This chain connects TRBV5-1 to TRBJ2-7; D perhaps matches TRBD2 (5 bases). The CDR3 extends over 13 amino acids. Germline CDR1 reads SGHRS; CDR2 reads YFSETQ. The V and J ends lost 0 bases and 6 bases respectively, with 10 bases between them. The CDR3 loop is CASSLGTSAEQYF. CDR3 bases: TGCGCCAGCAGCTTGGGTACTAGTGCCGAGCAGTACTTC.

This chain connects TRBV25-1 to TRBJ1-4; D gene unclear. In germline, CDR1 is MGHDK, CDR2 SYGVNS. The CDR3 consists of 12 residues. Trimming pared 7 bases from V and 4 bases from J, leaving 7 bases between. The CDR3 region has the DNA TGTGCCAGCAAGGAGTATAATGAAAAACTGTTTTTT. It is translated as CASKEYNEKLFF.

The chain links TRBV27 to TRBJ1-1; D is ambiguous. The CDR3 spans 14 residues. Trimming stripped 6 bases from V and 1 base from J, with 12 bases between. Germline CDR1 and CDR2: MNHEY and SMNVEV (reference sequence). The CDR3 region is CASRARSQNTEAFF. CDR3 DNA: TGTGCCAGCAGGGCAAGGAGTCAGAACACTGAAGCTTTCTTT.

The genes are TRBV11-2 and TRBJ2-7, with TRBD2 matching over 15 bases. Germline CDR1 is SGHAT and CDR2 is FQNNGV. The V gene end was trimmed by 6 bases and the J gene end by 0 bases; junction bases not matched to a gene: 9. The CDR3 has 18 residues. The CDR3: CASRSGTSGRRHSYEQYF. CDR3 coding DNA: TGTGCCAGCAGATCCGGGACTAGCGGGAGGCGCCACTCCTACGAGCAGTACTTC.

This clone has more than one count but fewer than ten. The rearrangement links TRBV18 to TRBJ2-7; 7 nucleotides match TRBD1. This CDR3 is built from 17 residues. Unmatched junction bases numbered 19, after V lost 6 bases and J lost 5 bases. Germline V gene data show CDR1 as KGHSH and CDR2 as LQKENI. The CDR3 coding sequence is TGTGCCAGCTCCCCTAGGGAGTTAGGGGGCCCCTCTCACGAGCAGTACTTC. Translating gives CASSPRELGGPSHEQYF. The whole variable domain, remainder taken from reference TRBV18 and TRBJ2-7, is NAGVMQNPRHLVRRRGQEARLRCSPMKGHSHVYWYRQLPEEGLKFMVYLQKENIIDESGMPKERFSAEFPKEGPSILRIQQVVRGDSAAYFCASSPRELGGPSHEQYFGPGTRLTVT.

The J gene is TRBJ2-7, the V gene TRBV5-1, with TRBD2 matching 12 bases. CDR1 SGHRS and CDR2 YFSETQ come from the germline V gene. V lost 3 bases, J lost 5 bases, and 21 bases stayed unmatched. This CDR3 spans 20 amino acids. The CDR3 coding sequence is TGCGCCAGCAGCTACTCTGTCGGAACTAGCGGGAGGTGCGGGTCCCACGAGCAGTACTTC. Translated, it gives CASSYSVGTSGRCGSHEQYF. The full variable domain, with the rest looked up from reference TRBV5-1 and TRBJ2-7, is KAGVTQTPRYLIKTRGQQVTLSCSPISGHRSVSWYQQTPGQGLQFLFEYFSETQRNKGNFPGRFSGRQFSNSRSEMNVSTLELGDSALYLCASSYSVGTSGRCGSHEQYFGPGTRLTVT.

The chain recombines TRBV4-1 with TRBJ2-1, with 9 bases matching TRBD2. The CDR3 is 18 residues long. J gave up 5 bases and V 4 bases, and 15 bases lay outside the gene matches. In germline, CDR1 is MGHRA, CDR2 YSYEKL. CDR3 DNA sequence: TGCGCCAGCAGCCCCTATCCCCGGCTAGCGGGAACCAACAATGAGCAGTTCTTC. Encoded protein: CASSPYPRLAGTNNEQFF.

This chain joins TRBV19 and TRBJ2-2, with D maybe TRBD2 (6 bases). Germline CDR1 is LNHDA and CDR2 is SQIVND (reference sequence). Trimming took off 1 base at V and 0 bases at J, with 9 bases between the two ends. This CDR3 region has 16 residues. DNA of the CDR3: TGTGCCAGTAGTATAGTGGGCGGGACGAACACCGGGGAGCTGTTTTTT. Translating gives CASSIVGGTNTGELFF.

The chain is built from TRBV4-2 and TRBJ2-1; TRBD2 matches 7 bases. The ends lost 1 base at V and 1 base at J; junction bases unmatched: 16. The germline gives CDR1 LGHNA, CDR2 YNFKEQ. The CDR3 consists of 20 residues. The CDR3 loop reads CASSQVSWLAESWSYNEQFF. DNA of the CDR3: TGTGCCAGCAGCCAAGTCTCTTGGCTAGCGGAAAGCTGGTCCTACAATGAGCAGTTCTTC.

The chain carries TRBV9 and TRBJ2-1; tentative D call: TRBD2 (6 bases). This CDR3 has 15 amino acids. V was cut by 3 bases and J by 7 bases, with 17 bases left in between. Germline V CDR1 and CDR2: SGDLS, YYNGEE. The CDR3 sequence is CASSAKEGVGNEQFF. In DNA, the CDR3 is TGTGCCAGCAGCGCGAAGGAGGGAGTAGGAAATGAGCAGTTCTTC.